This T cell receptor (beta chain) was identified in a study of T cells after yellow fever vaccination. Study-wide results and caveats: Clonotypes found in both CD4 and CD8 compartments made up a small share.

Via MiXCR, TCRdb re-called the 5' RACE reads, giving one row per CDR3 protein. This sample has around 610,000 distinct CDR3 sequences, with roughly 14% found just once. The V gene's germline CDR1 is SGHRS and CDR2 YFSETQ. Trimming cost V 0 bases and J 2 bases, with 13 bases left between them. The CDR3 spans 16 residues. This clonotype was seen only a few times. As yet, its antigen is unknown. This sample comprised PBMCs, obtained on the day of the yellow fever booster vaccination. V gene TRBV5-1 combines with J gene TRBJ2-3; D is perhaps TRBD2 (6 bases). The TCR comes from a man aged 25 to 40 who received the YFV17D yellow fever vaccine. CDR3 sequence reads: CASSLAGRSSTDTQYF. CDR3 nucleotides: TGCGCCAGCAGCTTGGCCGGGAGATCTTCCACAGATACGCAGTATTTT.